This T cell receptor (beta chain) was captured in a study of blood T cells in healthy people across ages (dated by TCRdb to the mid-2010s). Background on the whole study: In model experiments, template switching captured roughly one uniquely barcoded TCR beta cDNA molecule for every two T cells. To track age-related changes in TCR beta repertoire diversity, the study relied on deep sequencing normalized with unique cDNA molecular identifiers. Donors were grouped into four age groups: young (average roughly 17 years), middle-aged (over 35), aged (62) and long-lived (about 89). Donors of different ages were randomly distributed across sequencing lanes to avoid experimental bias. Using the same blood draw, the study looked at two additional independent replicas of 1 million unique cDNA reads for two donors, one aged 18 to 29 and the other aged 80 or older. Paper-wide results and their limitations: Observed TCR beta diversity per million T cells fell roughly linearly with age, and a significant reduction was already apparent by age about 38. Total diversity estimates from one million sequenced T cells were considered lower bounds and underestimates. Since profiling was done on bulk unsorted PBMCs, naive and antigen-experienced compartments could not be conclusively compared. Because donor CMV infection status was unknown, age-related changes in expanded clonotypes were potentially confounded. Compared with the aged group, the long-lived group had more naive CD4+ T cells, fewer expanded clones and increased TCR diversity, a pattern suggesting age selection. A strong correlation was found between observed TCR beta diversity and the percentage of naive T cells measured by flow cytometry.

The donors were 40 or so Caucasian individuals from Russia, aged roughly 6 to 100 years, who were systemically healthy. Each donor gave 8 to 10 milliliters of peripheral blood, collected into EDTA-treated Vacutainer tubes. Ficoll-Paque density-gradient centrifugation was used to isolate PBMCs, with at least 7 million per sample. Total RNA, at least 6 micrograms per sample, was extracted from PBMCs with Trizol reagent. For every donor, an aliquot of PBMCs went through flow cytometry to measure the percentages of naive CD45RAhigh/CD27high T cells. Note on this clonotype: Its antigen has not been determined. Qualities for individual bases were not recorded, and no much larger clone is one base off.

Ends trimmed: V by 0 bases, J by 6 bases; bases unmatched to a gene: 3. The CDR3, cysteine through phenylalanine, is 13 amino acids long. CDR3 DNA is the only sequence kept; it has 39 bases, read in frame from the first base. CDR1 and CDR2 (SGDLS, YYNGEE) derive from the germline V gene. The library was prepared using 5' RACE. TCRdb lists the instrument as Illumina HiSeq 2500. A second 7 to 11 cycle PCR used a sample-barcoded 5' primer and a J-beta primer mix. Each TCR beta cDNA molecule received a unique molecular identifier from a template-switch 5' adaptor carrying 12 random nucleotides. Each sample yielded at least 3 million CDR3-containing paired-end reads. First-strand cDNA synthesis was performed from all RNA using the Mint cDNA synthesis kit, with priming by a TRBC-specific oligonucleotide. All cDNA was treated with uracil-DNA glycosylase and then went through a first 18-cycle PCR with the universal primers M1SS and BC2_uni_R. As for how the authors treated the data: For normalization, 1 million high-quality reads were randomly selected from each sample, with every read carrying a distinct molecular identifier. Instead of being binned into consensus sequences, reads that shared molecular identifiers were thrown out. CDR3 identification, clonotype clustering and error correction used MiTCR with a Q25 quality threshold and the strictest error-elimination algorithm. Lower-bound total TCR beta diversity was estimated with a nonparametric unseen species model using Euler transformation. In-frame beta chains were kept once TCRdb had trimmed the public reads at Q25 with fastp and called clones with MiXCR. Each entry merges the rows of one CDR3 protein and shows their most common DNA and genes. TCRdb's processing, not the authors', yielded these V and J calls. The sample table records roughly 1,300,000 distinct CDR3 sequences; around 59% of these occur just once. The ten largest clones represent over 5.5% of the sample.

The sample comprised blood. Recombination linked TRBV9 to TRBJ2-7, with 7 bases in between that match TRBD2. The receptor was derived from a man aged 18 to 29 in good health. The DNA reads as follows: TGTGCCAGCAGCGTAGAGTGGGGGGGCGAGCAGTACTTC. This sequence encodes CASSVEWGGEQYF.